These T cell receptor beta chains were read from a single sample in a study of T cell responses to AZD1222 COVID-19 vaccine. Using immunoSEQ multiplex PCR, the repertoire was profiled, and TCRdb retains in-frame clones only, with some absent. This sample has approximately 110,000 clones, with 87% found just once. This material consisted of peripheral blood, taken on day 0 of AZD1222 vaccination. The receptors shown here come from an adult in good health. The CDR3 runs from the conserved cysteine through the conserved F or W. The order of the fields is D gene, clone size, V gene, J gene, CDR3 protein, CDR3 DNA. A D gene is named only where the DNA matches it firmly. A row's size may be missing; if present it is once, few, many or a size class.

-	-	TRBV7-9	TRBJ2-5	CASSPFSTEYQETQYF	TGTGCCAGCAGCCCCTTTTCGACAGAGTACCAAGAGACCCAGTACTTC
TRBD1	once	TRBV18	TRBJ1-2	CASSPSGTGGYGYTF	TGTGCCAGCTCACCCTCCGGGACAGGGGGTTATGGCTACACCTTC
-	-	TRBV3-1/TRBV3-2	TRBJ1-2	CASSQYSDYGYTF	TGTGCCAGCAGCCAATATAGTGACTATGGCTACACCTTC
-	-	TRBV3-1/TRBV3-2	TRBJ1-2	CASSYQLVDPNYGYTF	TGTGCCAGCAGCTACCAACTTGTTGATCCTAACTATGGCTACACCTTC
-	-	TRBV11-2	TRBJ1-1	CASSPAGRLNTEAFF	TGTGCCAGCAGCCCAGCGGGACGGCTGAACACTGAAGCTTTCTTT
-	-	TRBV4-1	TRBJ2-7	CASSEGSYEQYF	TGCGCCAGCAGCGAAGGATCCTACGAGCAGTACTTC
-	-	TRBV5-1	TRBJ1-4	CASSWGSAGEKLFF	TGCGCCAGCAGCTGGGGCTCCGCGGGTGAAAAACTGTTTTTT
TRBD1	-	TRBV4-1	TRBJ2-1	CASGFDRASYNEQFF	TGCGCCAGCGGCTTCGACAGGGCTTCCTACAATGAGCAGTTCTTC
-	-	TRBV6-5	TRBJ1-5	CASSYGGNSNQPQHF	TGTGCCAGCAGTTACGGGGGGAATAGCAATCAGCCCCAGCATTTT
-	-	TRBV19	TRBJ2-1	CASSIGLVRGVKTYNEQFF	TGTGCCAGTAGTATCGGACTTGTTAGGGGGGTGAAGACCTACAATGAGCAGTTCTTC
TRBD2	-	TRBV20-1	TRBJ2-7	CSASVASGGISYEQYF	TGCAGTGCTAGTGTGGCTAGCGGGGGAATCTCCTACGAGCAGTACTTC
-	-	TRBV10-3	TRBJ2-2	CAISDPDYPNTGELFF	TGTGCCATCAGTGATCCCGACTACCCGAACACCGGGGAGCTGTTTTTT
-	-	TRBV7-2	TRBJ1-6	CASSAQGNSPLHF	TGTGCCAGCAGCGCGCAGGGGAATTCACCCCTCCACTTT
TRBD2	-	TRBV2	TRBJ2-2	CASSDSGGPTGELFF	TGTGCCAGCAGTGATAGCGGGGGGCCCACCGGGGAGCTGTTTTTT
-	once	TRBV27	TRBJ1-2	CASSLTENYGYTF	TGTGCCAGCAGCCTCACCGAGAACTATGGCTACACCTTC
-	-	TRBV15	TRBJ1-1	CATSRDVGTEAFF	TGTGCCACCAGCAGAGACGTGGGGACTGAAGCTTTCTTT
-	once	TRBV7-2	TRBJ2-3	CASSLGGTDTQYF	TGTGCCAGCAGCTTGGGGGGCACAGATACGCAGTATTTT
-	-	TRBV7-9	TRBJ2-6	CASSPYISGANVLTF	TGTGCCAGCAGCCCTTACATCTCTGGGGCCAACGTCCTGACTTTC
-	-	TRBV7-6	TRBJ2-1	CASSRTSGRSYNEQFF	TGTGCCAGCAGCAGAACAAGCGGACGCTCCTACAATGAGCAGTTCTTC
TRBD2	once	TRBV7-2	TRBJ2-5	CASSLGARTSQGTQYF	TGTGCCAGCAGCTTAGGGGCCAGGACTAGCCAGGGGACCCAGTACTTC
TRBD1	-	TRBV5-1	TRBJ1-4	CASSSQGADGEKLFF	TGCGCCAGCAGCTCACAGGGGGCGGATGGTGAAAAACTGTTTTTT
-	-	TRBV7-9	TRBJ1-4	CASSLPGREKLFF	TGTGCCAGCAGCTTACCGGGGAGGGAAAAACTGTTTTTT